This T cell receptor beta chain was captured in a study of T cells in Graves' hyperthyroidism and ophthalmopathy. On the study more broadly: At initial diagnosis, before any treatment had begun, peripheral blood was obtained. Study-wide findings and caveats: A model using 13 V-J features told ophthalmopathy apart from stable hyperthyroidism.

Using RNA transcripts as the source, TCR beta CDR3 regions were amplified. A set of HTBI primers served as the primers for a first-round RT-PCR of the TCR CDR3. TCRdb reprocessed the multiplex PCR reads with MiXCR, giving one entry per CDR3 protein. The sample has fewer than 600,000 distinct CDR3 sequences, under 15% seen once. Stable Graves' hyperthyroidism denoted no ophthalmopathy progression over 18 months. Source material for PBMCs was more than 7.5 ml fresh peripheral blood. Details on this clonotype: The antigen is undetermined.

Germline V gene lookup returns CDR1 SGHTA and CDR2 FQGTGA. This CDR3 has 12 amino acids. V was clipped by 5 bases and J by 9 bases, with 11 bases between them. Input material: blood. The rearrangement uses TRBV7-3 and TRBJ2-1; D is undetermined. The clonotype comes from a woman under 30 with Graves' hyperthyroidism. The CDR3 DNA is TGTGCCAGCAGCGACGAAGCCCTTGAGCAGTTCTTC. Protein product: CASSDEALEQFF. The variable domain in full, completed from reference TRBV7-3 and TRBJ2-1, reads GAGVSQTPSNKVTEKGKYVELRCDPISGHTALYWYRQSLGQGPEFLIYFQGTGAADDSGLPNDRFFAVRPEGSVSTLKIQRTERGDSAVYLCASSDEALEQFFGPGTRLTVL.